This TCR beta chain was recovered during a study of Tregs in tolerant kidney transplant recipients. Overall study: The nonmyeloablative bone marrow transplants came from related graft donors, with transient mixed chimerism.

The CDR3 runs to 15 residues. V lost 7 bases, J lost 2 bases, and 16 bases lay in between. CDR1 is SGHAT and CDR2 is FQNNGV in the germline V gene. Assay: immunoSEQ multiplex PCR; the TCRdb copy retains only in-frame clones and omits some. This sample yields roughly 80,000 clones, of which 95% to 98% are seen a single time; 0.56% belongs to the top ten. Overall study findings and caveats: Tolerant patients' donor-specific Tregs expanded beyond overall Tregs, suggesting antigen-driven growth. The small number of patients limits these findings pending further validation.

Of note for this clone: Its matching antigen is unknown.

This rearrangement joins TRBV11-2 to TRBJ2-3; D possibly corresponds to TRBD2 (6 bases). The TCR sequence derives from a human donor who received a combined kidney and bone marrow transplant. Specimen: CD4+ T cells from blood, collected before the transplant. The CDR3 DNA reads as TGTGCCAGCACGCCAACGGGCGGGGTCACAGATACGCAGTATTTT. Translated, it gives CASTPTGGVTDTQYF.